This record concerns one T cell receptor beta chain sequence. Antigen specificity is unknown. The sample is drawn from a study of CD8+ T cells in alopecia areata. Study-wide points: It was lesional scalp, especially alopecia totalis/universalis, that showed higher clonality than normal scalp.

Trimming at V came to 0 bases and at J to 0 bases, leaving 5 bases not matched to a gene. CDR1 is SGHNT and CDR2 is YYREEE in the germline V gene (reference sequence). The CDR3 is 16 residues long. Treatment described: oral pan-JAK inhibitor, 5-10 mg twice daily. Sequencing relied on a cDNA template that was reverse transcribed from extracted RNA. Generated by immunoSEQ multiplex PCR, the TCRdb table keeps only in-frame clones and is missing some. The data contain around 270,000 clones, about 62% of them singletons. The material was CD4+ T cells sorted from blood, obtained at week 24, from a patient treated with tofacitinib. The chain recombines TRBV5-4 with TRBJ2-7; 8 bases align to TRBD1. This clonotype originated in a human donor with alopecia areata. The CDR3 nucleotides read TGTGCCAGCAGCTTGGGCAGGGGGCTTAGCTCCTACGAGCAGTACTTC. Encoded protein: CASSLGRGLSSYEQYF.